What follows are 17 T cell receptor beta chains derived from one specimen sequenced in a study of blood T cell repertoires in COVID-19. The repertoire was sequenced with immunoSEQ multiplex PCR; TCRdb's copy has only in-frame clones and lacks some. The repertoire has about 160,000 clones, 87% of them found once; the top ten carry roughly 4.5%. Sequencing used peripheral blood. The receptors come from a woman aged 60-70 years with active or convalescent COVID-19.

In DNA, the CDR3 is TGTGCCAGTAGTGGGCTGGACAGGGGTAATGAAAAACTGTTTTTT. This gives the protein CASSGLDRGNEKLFF. The V call is TRBV19, the J call TRBJ1-4, with 9 bases fitting TRBD1. The CDR3 extends over 15 amino acids. Germline V CDR1 and CDR2: LNHDA, SQIVND (reference sequence). After removal of 5 bases from V and 4 bases from J, the junction contained 5 bases not matched to a gene.

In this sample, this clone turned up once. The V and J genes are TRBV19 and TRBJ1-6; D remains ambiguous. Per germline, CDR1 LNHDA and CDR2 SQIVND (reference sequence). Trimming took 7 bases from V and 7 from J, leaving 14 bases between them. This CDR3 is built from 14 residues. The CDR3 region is CASNTGFSNSPLHF. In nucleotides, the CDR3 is TGTGCCAGTAATACGGGATTTTCCAATTCACCCCTCCACTTT.

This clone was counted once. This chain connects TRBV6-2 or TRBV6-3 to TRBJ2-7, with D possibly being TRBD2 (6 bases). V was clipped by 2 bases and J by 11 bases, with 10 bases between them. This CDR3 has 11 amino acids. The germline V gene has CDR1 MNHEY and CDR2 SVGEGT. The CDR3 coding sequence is TGTGCCAGCAGTTACGGGCGGGGTGAGTACTTC. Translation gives CASSYGRGEYF.

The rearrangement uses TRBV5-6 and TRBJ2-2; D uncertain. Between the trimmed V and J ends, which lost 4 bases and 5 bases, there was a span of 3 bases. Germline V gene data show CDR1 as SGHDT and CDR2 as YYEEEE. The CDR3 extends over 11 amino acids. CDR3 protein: CASSTTGELFF. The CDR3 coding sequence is TGTGCCAGCAGCACTACCGGGGAGCTGTTTTTT.

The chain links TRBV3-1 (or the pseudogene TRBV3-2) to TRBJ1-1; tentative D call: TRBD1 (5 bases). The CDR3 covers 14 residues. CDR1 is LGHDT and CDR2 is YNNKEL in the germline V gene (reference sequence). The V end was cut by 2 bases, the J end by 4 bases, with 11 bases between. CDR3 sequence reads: CASSQIDRGTEAFF. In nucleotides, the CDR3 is TGTGCCAGCAGCCAAATCGATAGGGGCACTGAAGCTTTCTTT.

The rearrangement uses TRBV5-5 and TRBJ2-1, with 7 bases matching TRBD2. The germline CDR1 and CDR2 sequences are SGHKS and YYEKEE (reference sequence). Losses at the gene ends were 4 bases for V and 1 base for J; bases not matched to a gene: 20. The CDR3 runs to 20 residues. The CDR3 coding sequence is TGTGCCAGCAGCCACCGGGGGGTTCTGGGCGGGTTAGTATCCTACAATGAGCAGTTCTTC. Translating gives CASSHRGVLGGLVSYNEQFF.

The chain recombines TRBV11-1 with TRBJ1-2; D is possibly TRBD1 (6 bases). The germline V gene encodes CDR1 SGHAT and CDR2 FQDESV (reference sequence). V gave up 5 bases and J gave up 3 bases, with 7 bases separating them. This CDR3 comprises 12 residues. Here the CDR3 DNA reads TGTGCCAGCAGCAAGGGGGACTATGGCTACACCTTC. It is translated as CASSKGDYGYTF.

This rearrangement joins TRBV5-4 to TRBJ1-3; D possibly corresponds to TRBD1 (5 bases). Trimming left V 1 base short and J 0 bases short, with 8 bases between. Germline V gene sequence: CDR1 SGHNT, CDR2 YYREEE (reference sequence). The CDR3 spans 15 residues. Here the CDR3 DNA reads TGTGCCAGCAGCTTGCGGGGGAGCTCTGGAAACACCATATATTTT. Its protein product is CASSLRGSSGNTIYF.

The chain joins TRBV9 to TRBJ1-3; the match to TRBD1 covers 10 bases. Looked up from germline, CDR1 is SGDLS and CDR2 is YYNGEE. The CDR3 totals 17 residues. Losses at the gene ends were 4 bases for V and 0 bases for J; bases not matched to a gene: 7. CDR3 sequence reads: CASSPRTGGGSGNTIYF. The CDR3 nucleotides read TGTGCCAGCAGCCCCCGGACAGGGGGTGGCTCTGGAAACACCATATATTTT.

CDR3 DNA: TGTGCCAGCAGGGCCCCAGGGATTAAGGAGACCCAGTACTTC. The encoded protein is CASRAPGIKETQYF. V gene TRBV6-5 combines with J gene TRBJ2-5; the D gene is possibly TRBD1 (5 bases). The CDR3 covers 14 residues. Trimming shortened V by 6 bases and J by 5 bases, and 16 bases separated the two germline ends. Germline loops: CDR1 MNHEY, CDR2 SVGAGI.

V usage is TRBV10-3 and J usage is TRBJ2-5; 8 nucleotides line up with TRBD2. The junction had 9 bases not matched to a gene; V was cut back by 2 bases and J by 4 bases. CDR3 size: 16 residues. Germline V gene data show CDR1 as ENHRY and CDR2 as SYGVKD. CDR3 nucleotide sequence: TGTGCCATCAGTGAGGGAGTGGCGGGGGGAGGAGAGACCCAGTACTTC. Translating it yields CAISEGVAGGGETQYF.

The CDR3 spells CASSFSMVDNEQFF. DNA for the CDR3: TGTGCCAGCAGCTTCAGTATGGTCGACAATGAGCAGTTCTTC. J is TRBJ2-1 and V is TRBV7-9; D is unclear. This CDR3 comprises 14 residues. Trimming removed 3 bases at V and 5 bases at J, with 11 bases between. Germline loops: CDR1 SEHNR, CDR2 FQNEAQ (reference sequence).

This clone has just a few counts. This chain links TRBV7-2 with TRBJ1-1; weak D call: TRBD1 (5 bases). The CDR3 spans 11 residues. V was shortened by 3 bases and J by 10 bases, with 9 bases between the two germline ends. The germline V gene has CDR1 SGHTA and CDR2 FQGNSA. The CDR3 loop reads CASSFRVAAFF. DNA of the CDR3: TGTGCCAGCAGCTTCAGGGTAGCAGCTTTCTTT.

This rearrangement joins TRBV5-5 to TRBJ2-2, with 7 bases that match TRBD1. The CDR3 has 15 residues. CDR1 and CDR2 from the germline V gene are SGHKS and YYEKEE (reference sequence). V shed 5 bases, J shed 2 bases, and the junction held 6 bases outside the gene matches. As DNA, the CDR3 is TGTGCCAGCAGTTTGACAGGGACCAACACCGGGGAGCTGTTTTTT. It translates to CASSLTGTNTGELFF.

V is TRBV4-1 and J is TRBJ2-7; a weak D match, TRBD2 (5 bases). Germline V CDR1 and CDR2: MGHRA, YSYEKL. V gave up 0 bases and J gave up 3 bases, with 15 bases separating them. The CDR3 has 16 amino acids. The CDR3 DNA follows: TGCGCCAGCAGCCAAGAGACCGGGGATGTTGGCTACGAGCAGTACTTC. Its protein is CASSQETGDVGYEQYF.

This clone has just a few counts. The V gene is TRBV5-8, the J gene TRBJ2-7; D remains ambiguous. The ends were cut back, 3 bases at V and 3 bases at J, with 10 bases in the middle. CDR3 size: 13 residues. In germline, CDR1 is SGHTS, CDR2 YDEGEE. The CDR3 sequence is CASSSSIYYEQYF. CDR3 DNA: TGTGCCAGCAGCTCCTCGATCTACTACGAGCAGTACTTC.

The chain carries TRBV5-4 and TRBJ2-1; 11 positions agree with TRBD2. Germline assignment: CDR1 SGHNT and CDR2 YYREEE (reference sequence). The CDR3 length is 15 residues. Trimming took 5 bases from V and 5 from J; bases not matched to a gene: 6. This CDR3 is CASSTGTSGNNEQFF. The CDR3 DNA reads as TGTGCCAGCAGTACGGGGACTAGCGGAAACAATGAGCAGTTCTTC.